The T cell receptor beta chain under discussion was sequenced for a study of tumor-infiltrating lymphocytes in primary liver carcinoma. The germline CDR1 and CDR2 sequences are SGHAT and FQNNGV. V dropped 8 bases and J dropped 4 bases, with 21 bases sitting between them. This CDR3 region has 16 residues. For each extraction, RNA and DNA were obtained together from around 18-30 mg of unsorted bulk tissue. With roughly 500 ng total RNA as template and a constant-region primer, TCR beta cDNA was made. Library construction for TCR beta comprised three nested multiplex PCR rounds performed with slightly modified ARM-PCR. Use of TRBV1-TRBV30 forward primers with a C-beta reverse primer characterized the first two PCR rounds, which lasted roughly 11 cycles each. TCRdb analysed the multiplex PCR reads with MiXCR anew, one entry per CDR3 protein. The sample has 24,000 or so distinct CDR3 sequences; roughly 80% are singletons.

This TCR was sampled from a woman in her 30s with primary liver carcinoma and hepatitis B virus infection. The sequencing input was liver tumor tissue from sampling region 5. Subset meaning: tumor region T5, tumor centre. The V call is TRBV11-2, the J call TRBJ2-1; tentatively, D is TRBD1 or TRBD2 (6 bases each). The CDR3 nucleotides read TGTGCCAGCGGCACCTCTCTAGCGACAGGATACAATGAGCAGTTCTTC. It yields the protein CASGTSLATGYNEQFF. The full variable domain, with the rest looked up from reference TRBV11-2 and TRBJ2-1, is EAGVAQSPRYKIIEKRQSVAFWCNPISGHATLYWYQQILGQGPKLLIQFQNNGVVDDSQLPKDRFSAERLKGVDSTLKIQPAKLEDSAVYLCASGTSLATGYNEQFFGPGTRLTVL.